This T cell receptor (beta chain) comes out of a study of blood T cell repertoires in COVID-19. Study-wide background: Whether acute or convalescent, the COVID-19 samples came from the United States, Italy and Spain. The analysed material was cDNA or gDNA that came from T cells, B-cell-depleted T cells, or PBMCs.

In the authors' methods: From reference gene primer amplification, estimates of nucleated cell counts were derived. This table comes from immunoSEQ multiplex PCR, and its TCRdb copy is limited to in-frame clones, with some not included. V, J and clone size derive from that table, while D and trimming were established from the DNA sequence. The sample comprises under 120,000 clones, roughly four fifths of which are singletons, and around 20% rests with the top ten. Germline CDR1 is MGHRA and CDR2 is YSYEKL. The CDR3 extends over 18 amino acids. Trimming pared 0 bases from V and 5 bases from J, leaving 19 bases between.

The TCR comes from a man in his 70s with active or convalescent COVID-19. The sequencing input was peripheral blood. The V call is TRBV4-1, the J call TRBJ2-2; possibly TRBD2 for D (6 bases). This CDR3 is CASSQDQGGTFRTGELFF. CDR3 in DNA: TGCGCCAGCAGCCAAGATCAAGGCGGGACCTTTAGGACCGGGGAGCTGTTTTTT.